These T cell receptor beta chains were read from a single sample in a study of OX40 agonist ivuxolimab in advanced cancers. The protocol was immunoSEQ multiplex PCR, while the TCRdb copy is restricted to in-frame clones and leaves out a portion. This table has about 21,000 clones, over 65% appearing once. The material sequenced was CD4+ or CD8+ T cells sorted from blood, taken in a trial of the OX40 agonist ivuxolimab. These receptors came from an adult with an advanced solid tumor such as melanoma, head and neck, liver or kidney cancer. CDR3s include the opening cysteine and the closing phenylalanine or tryptophan. A D gene is named only where the DNA matches it firmly. Clone size is shown for a subset of rows, as once, few, many or a class of expanded clone.

d_gene: -
abundance: -
v_gene: TRBV29-1
j_gene: TRBJ2-1
CDR3nt: TGCAGCGTTGAAAGCAGGTACAATGAGCAGTTCTTC
CDR3aa: CSVESRYNEQFF

d_gene: -
abundance: -
v_gene: TRBV10-3
j_gene: TRBJ1-3
CDR3nt: TGTGCCATCAGGCACCCCGGATTTGACGGAAACACCATATATTTT
CDR3aa: CAIRHPGFDGNTIYF

d_gene: -
abundance: few
v_gene: TRBV28
j_gene: TRBJ1-2
CDR3nt: TGTGCCAGCAGCTGGGGGGGTGGCGGCTACACCTTC
CDR3aa: CASSWGGGGYTF

d_gene: -
abundance: few
v_gene: TRBV2
j_gene: TRBJ2-7
CDR3nt: TGTGCCAGCACCGGGACTGACTACCCCTCGGGGGCTTACGAGCAGTACTTC
CDR3aa: CASTGTDYPSGAYEQYF

d_gene: -
abundance: few
v_gene: TRBV25-1
j_gene: TRBJ1-5
CDR3nt: TGTGCCAGCAGTGACCGACAGCTGGGTAGCAATCAGCCCCAGCATTTT
CDR3aa: CASSDRQLGSNQPQHF

d_gene: -
abundance: -
v_gene: TRBV6-5
j_gene: TRBJ2-7
CDR3nt: TGTGCCAGCCAAGCATCCTACGAGCAGTACTTC
CDR3aa: CASQASYEQYF

d_gene: -
abundance: -
v_gene: TRBV28
j_gene: TRBJ2-1
CDR3nt: TGTGCCAGCAGTTTAGATAGCAATGAGCAGTTCTTC
CDR3aa: CASSLDSNEQFF

d_gene: -
abundance: -
v_gene: TRBV18
j_gene: TRBJ1-1
CDR3nt: TGTGCCAGCTCACCACCCGGGAACACTGAAGCTTTCTTT
CDR3aa: CASSPPGNTEAFF

d_gene: -
abundance: -
v_gene: TRBV10-3
j_gene: TRBJ1-1
CDR3nt: TGTGCCATCAGGCCGGGACCGAACACTGAAGCTTTCTTT
CDR3aa: CAIRPGPNTEAFF

d_gene: -
abundance: -
v_gene: TRBV27
j_gene: TRBJ2-5
CDR3nt: TGTGCCAGCAGTTTATCGGGGGGTGAGACCCAGTACTTC
CDR3aa: CASSLSGGETQYF

d_gene: -
abundance: -
v_gene: TRBV19
j_gene: TRBJ1-1
CDR3nt: TGTGCCACCAAACTCGGGGAGAACACTGAAGCTTTCTTT
CDR3aa: CATKLGENTEAFF

d_gene: -
abundance: -
v_gene: TRBV7-9
j_gene: TRBJ1-2
CDR3nt: TGTGCCAGCAGCCCCGGGGTACGCGATGGCTACACCTTC
CDR3aa: CASSPGVRDGYTF

d_gene: -
abundance: -
v_gene: TRBV7-2
j_gene: TRBJ2-5
CDR3nt: TGTGCCAGCACCCTCCACAACCAAGAGACCCAGTACTTC
CDR3aa: CASTLHNQETQYF

d_gene: -
abundance: once
v_gene: TRBV6-1
j_gene: TRBJ1-6
CDR3nt: TGTGCCAGCAGTGAAGTTCTGACGGTGAGCTCCTATAATTCACCCCTCCACTTT
CDR3aa: CASSEVLTVSSYNSPLHF

d_gene: -
abundance: -
v_gene: TRBV7-6
j_gene: TRBJ1-2
CDR3nt: TGTGCCAGCAGCTTAGCCCTCGGGAAGGGCTACACCTTC
CDR3aa: CASSLALGKGYTF

d_gene: -
abundance: -
v_gene: TRBV7-9
j_gene: TRBJ1-3
CDR3nt: TGTGCCAGCAGCCTTGGTCCCGGCAACACCATATATTTT
CDR3aa: CASSLGPGNTIYF

d_gene: -
abundance: -
v_gene: TRBV2
j_gene: TRBJ2-3
CDR3nt: TGTGCCAGCAGTGAGGGGGCCCCAGATACGCAGTATTTT
CDR3aa: CASSEGAPDTQYF

d_gene: -
abundance: -
v_gene: TRBV9
j_gene: TRBJ2-7
CDR3nt: TGTGCCAGCAGCGTAGGGGGGACCCCAACCTACGAGCAGTACTTC
CDR3aa: CASSVGGTPTYEQYF

d_gene: -
abundance: -
v_gene: TRBV28
j_gene: TRBJ1-5
CDR3nt: TGTGCCAGCCATAGATCCCCCGTCTGGAATCAGCCCCAGCATTTT
CDR3aa: CASHRSPVWNQPQHF

d_gene: -
abundance: -
v_gene: TRBV5-4
j_gene: TRBJ2-7
CDR3nt: TGTGCCAGCAGCTTTGGTCAGGGAGGCTACGAGCAGTACTTC
CDR3aa: CASSFGQGGYEQYF

d_gene: -
abundance: once
v_gene: TRBV19
j_gene: TRBJ1-5
CDR3nt: TGTGCCAGTAGTATGGAGGGGTTCGATCAGCCCCAGCATTTT
CDR3aa: CASSMEGFDQPQHF

d_gene: -
abundance: -
v_gene: TRBV11-2
j_gene: TRBJ2-7
CDR3nt: TGTGCCAGCAGCTTAGGGGGGGATCGGAACTTC
CDR3aa: CASSLGGDRNF

d_gene: -
abundance: -
v_gene: TRBV18
j_gene: TRBJ2-5
CDR3nt: TGTGCCAGCTCACCACCGACCTACCAAGAGACCCAGTACTTC
CDR3aa: CASSPPTYQETQYF

d_gene: -
abundance: -
v_gene: TRBV11-2
j_gene: TRBJ2-2
CDR3nt: TGTGCCAGCACTCCCTGGCGGGGCACCACCGGGGAGCTGTTTTTT
CDR3aa: CASTPWRGTTGELFF

d_gene: -
abundance: -
v_gene: TRBV2
j_gene: TRBJ1-6
CDR3nt: TGTGCCAGCCTCGTGGGTGTTTCACCCCTCCACTTT
CDR3aa: CASLVGVSPLHF

d_gene: -
abundance: -
v_gene: TRBV2
j_gene: TRBJ2-5
CDR3nt: TGTGCCAGCGTGACGGACAGTTATCAAGAGACCCAGTACTTC
CDR3aa: CASVTDSYQETQYF

d_gene: -
abundance: -
v_gene: TRBV15
j_gene: TRBJ2-7
CDR3nt: TGTGCCACCAGCAGAGATCAAGTCGTGGCCTGGGGTGAGCAGTACTTC
CDR3aa: CATSRDQVVAWGEQYF

d_gene: -
abundance: once
v_gene: TRBV10-3
j_gene: TRBJ1-6
CDR3nt: TGTGCCATCAGTGTAGGCCAGGGAGGTTCACCCCTCCACTTT
CDR3aa: CAISVGQGGSPLHF

d_gene: -
abundance: -
v_gene: TRBV13
j_gene: TRBJ1-1
CDR3nt: TGTGCCAGCAGCTTACTAGGCACTGAAGCTTTCTTT
CDR3aa: CASSLLGTEAFF